This T cell receptor (beta chain) was captured by sequencing in a study of T cell responses to AZD1222 COVID-19 vaccine. Germline V gene sequence: CDR1 SGHRS, CDR2 YFSETQ. The CDR3 contains 14 residues. The V gene lost 0 bases and the J gene lost 4 bases, with 10 bases spanning the gap. Assay: immunoSEQ multiplex PCR; the TCRdb copy retains only in-frame clones and omits some. The profile shows tens of thousands of clones, around 90% of them singletons. Material: peripheral blood, obtained on day 0 of AZD1222 vaccination. This TCR was sampled from an adult in good health. V gene TRBV5-1 combines with J gene TRBJ1-1; possibly TRBD1 for D (6 bases). The CDR3: CASSLAEQGTEAFF. The CDR3 DNA reads as TGCGCCAGCAGCTTGGCCGAACAGGGCACTGAAGCTTTCTTT.